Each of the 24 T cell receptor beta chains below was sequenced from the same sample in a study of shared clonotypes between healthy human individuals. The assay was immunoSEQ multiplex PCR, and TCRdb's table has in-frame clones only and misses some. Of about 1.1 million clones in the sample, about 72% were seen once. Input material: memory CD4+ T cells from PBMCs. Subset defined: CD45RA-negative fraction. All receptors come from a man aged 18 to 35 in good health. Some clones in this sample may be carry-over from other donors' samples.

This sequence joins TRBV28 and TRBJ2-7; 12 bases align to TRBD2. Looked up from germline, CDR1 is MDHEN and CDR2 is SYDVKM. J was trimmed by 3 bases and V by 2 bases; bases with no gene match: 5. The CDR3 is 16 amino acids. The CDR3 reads CASSLPGLAGIYEQYF. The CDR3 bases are TGTGCCAGCAGTTTACCCGGACTAGCGGGGATCTACGAGCAGTACTTC.

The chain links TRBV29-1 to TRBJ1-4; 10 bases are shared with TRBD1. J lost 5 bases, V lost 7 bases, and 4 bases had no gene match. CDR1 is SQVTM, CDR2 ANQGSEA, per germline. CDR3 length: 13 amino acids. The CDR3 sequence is CSAEGQGNEKLFF. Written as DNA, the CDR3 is TGCAGCGCCGAGGGACAGGGGAATGAAAAACTGTTTTTT.

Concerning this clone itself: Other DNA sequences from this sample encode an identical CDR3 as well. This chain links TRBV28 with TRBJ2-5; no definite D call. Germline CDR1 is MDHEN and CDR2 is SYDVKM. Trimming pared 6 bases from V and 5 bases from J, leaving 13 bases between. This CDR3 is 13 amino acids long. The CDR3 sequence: CASRSGGGETQYF. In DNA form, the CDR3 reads TGTGCCAGCAGGTCCGGCGGTGGGGAGACCCAGTACTTC.

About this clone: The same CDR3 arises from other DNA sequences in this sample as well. The CDR3 DNA sequence: TGTGCCAGCAGCTTAGGCGGAGGCTACACCTTC. Translating it yields CASSLGGGYTF. The chain joins TRBV5-4 to TRBJ1-2; D is uncertain. V lost 2 bases to trimming and J lost 8 bases, with 7 bases between them. CDR1 SGHNT and CDR2 YYREEE come from the germline V gene (reference sequence). This CDR3 region has 11 residues.

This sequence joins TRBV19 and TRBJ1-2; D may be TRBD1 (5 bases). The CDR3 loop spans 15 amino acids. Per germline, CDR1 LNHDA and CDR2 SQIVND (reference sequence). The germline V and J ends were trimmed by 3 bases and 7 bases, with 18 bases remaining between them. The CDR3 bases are TGTGCCAGTAGTATGCCGGGGACCCGGTCTTCTGGCTACACCTTC. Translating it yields CASSMPGTRSSGYTF.

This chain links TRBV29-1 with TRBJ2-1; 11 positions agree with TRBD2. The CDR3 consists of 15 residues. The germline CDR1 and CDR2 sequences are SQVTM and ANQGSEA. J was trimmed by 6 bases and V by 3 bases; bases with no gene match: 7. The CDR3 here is CSVDYGTSGFNEQFF. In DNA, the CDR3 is TGCAGCGTTGATTATGGGACTAGCGGATTCAATGAGCAGTTCTTC.

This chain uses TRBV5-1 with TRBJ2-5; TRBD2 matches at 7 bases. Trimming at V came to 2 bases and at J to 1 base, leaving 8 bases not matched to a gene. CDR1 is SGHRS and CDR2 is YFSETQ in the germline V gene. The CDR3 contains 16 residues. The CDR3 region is CASSFRASGPQETQYF. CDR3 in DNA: TGCGCCAGCAGCTTTAGGGCTAGCGGCCCCCAAGAGACCCAGTACTTC.

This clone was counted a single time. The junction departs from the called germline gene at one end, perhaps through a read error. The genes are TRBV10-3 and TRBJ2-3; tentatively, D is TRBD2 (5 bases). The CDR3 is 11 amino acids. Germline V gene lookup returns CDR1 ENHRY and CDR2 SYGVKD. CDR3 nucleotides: TGTGCCGTCAGTGGAGAGGGTACGCAGTATTTT. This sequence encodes CAVSGEGTQYF.

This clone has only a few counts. The CDR3 DNA reads TGTGCTAGTGGTTTGGGCGGGACTTACAATGAGCAGTTCTTC. It translates to CASGLGGTYNEQFF. The V and J genes are TRBV12-5 and TRBJ2-1; D may be TRBD2 (6 bases). V lost 1 base and J lost 4, with 8 bases in between. The CDR3 is 14 residues long. CDR1 is LGHNT, CDR2 FRNRAP, per germline.

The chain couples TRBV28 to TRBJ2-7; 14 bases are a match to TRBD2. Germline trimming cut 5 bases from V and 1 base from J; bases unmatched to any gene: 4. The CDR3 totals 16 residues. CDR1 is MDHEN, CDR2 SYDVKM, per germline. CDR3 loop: CASSQWTSGRSYEQYF. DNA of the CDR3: TGTGCCAGCAGTCAATGGACTAGCGGGAGGTCCTACGAGCAGTACTTC.

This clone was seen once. The CDR3 bases are TGCGCCAGCAGCCAGGTGGTGTCGGTTTCACCCCTCCACTTT. Its protein product is CASSQVVSVSPLHF. The rearrangement uses TRBV4-1 and TRBJ1-6; D is undetermined. V was cut by 3 bases and J by 9 bases, with 12 bases left in between. CDR3 length equals 14 residues. Germline V gene sequence: CDR1 MGHRA, CDR2 YSYEKL.

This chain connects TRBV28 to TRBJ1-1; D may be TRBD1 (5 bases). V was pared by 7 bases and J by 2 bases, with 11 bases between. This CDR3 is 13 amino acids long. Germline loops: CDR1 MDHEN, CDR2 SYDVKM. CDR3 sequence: CASIWGINTEAFF. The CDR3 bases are TGTGCCAGCATCTGGGGGATTAACACTGAAGCTTTCTTT.

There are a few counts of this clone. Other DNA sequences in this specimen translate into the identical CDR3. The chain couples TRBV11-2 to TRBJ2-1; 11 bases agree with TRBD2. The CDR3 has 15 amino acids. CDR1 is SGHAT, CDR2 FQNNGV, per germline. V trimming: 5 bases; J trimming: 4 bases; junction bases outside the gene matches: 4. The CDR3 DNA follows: TGTGCCAGCAGCCGAGGGACTAGCGGATACAATGAGCAGTTCTTC. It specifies CASSRGTSGYNEQFF.

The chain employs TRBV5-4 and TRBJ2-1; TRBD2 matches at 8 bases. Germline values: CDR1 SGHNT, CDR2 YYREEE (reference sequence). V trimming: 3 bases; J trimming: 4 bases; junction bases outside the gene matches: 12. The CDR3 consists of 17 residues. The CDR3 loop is CASSWGGDGREYNEQFF. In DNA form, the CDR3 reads TGTGCCAGCAGCTGGGGAGGAGACGGGAGGGAATACAATGAGCAGTTCTTC.

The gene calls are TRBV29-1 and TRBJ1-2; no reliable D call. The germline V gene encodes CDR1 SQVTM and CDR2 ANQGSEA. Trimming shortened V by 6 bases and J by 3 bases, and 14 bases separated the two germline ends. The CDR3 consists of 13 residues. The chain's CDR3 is CSVARPGHYGYTF. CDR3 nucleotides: TGCAGCGTCGCCAGGCCGGGCCACTATGGCTACACCTTC.

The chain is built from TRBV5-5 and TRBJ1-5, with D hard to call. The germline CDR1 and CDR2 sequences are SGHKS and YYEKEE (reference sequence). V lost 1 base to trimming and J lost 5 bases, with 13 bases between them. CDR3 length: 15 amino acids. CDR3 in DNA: TGTGCCAGCAGCTTGACGGCAGACACTTATCAGCCCCAGCATTTT. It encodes CASSLTADTYQPQHF.

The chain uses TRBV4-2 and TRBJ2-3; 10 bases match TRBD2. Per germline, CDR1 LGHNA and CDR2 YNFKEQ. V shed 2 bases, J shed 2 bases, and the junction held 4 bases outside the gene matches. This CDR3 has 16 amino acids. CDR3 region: CASSQSGLATTDTQYF. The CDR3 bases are TGTGCCAGCAGCCAATCGGGACTAGCGACCACAGATACGCAGTATTTT.

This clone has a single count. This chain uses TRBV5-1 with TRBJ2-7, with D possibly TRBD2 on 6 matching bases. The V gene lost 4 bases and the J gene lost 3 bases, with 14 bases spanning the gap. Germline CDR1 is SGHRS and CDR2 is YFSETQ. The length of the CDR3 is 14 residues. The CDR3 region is CASSGGSRNYEQYF. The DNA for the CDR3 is TGCGCCAGCAGCGGGGGGAGCAGGAACTACGAGCAGTACTTC.

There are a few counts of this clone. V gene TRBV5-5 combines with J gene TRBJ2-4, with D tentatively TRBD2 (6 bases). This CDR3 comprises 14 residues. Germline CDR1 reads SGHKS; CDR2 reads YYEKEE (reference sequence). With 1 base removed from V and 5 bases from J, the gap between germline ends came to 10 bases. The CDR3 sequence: CASSLSGVENIQYF. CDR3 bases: TGTGCCAGCAGCTTGTCGGGAGTGGAAAACATTCAGTACTTC.

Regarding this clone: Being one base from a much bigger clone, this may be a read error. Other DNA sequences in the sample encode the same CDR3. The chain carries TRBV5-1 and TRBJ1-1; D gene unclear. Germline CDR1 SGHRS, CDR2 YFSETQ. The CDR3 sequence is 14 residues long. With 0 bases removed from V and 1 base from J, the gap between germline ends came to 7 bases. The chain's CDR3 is CASSLVAGNTEAFF. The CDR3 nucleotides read TGCGCCAGCAGCTTGGTAGCAGGGAACACTGAAGCTTTCTTT.

The CDR3 DNA reads as TGCGCCAGCAGCCAAGATAGGGACTTAGAGACCCAGTACTTC. It is translated as CASSQDRDLETQYF. This chain joins TRBV4-1 and TRBJ2-5; perhaps TRBD2 as D (6 bases). Germline V gene sequence: CDR1 MGHRA, CDR2 YSYEKL. The ends were cut back, 0 bases at V and 4 bases at J, with 9 bases in the middle. The CDR3 has 14 residues.

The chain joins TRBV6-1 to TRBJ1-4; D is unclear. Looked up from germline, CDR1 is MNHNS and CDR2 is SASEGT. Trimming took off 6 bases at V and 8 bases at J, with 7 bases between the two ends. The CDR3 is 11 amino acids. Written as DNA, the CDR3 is TGTGCCAGCAGCGATACGGAAAAACTGTTTTTT. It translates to CASSDTEKLFF.

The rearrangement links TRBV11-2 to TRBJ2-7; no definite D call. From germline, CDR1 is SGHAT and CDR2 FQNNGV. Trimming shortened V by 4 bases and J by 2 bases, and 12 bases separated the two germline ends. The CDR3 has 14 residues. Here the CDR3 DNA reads TGTGCCAGCAGCTACGGAAACTACCCCTACGAGCAGTACTTC. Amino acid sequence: CASSYGNYPYEQYF.

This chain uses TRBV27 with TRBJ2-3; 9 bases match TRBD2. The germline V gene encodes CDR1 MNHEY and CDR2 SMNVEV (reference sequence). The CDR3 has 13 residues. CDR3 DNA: TGTGTCCGCGGGAGGGAGGGCACAGATACGCAGTATTTT. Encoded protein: CVRGREGTDTQYF.